This T cell receptor (beta chain) came from a study of blood T cell repertoires in COVID-19. Looking at the study overall: Spain, Italy and the United States supplied samples that represented acute and convalescent COVID-19. Sources were T cells, B-cell-depleted T cells, or PBMCs; the material itself was cDNA or gDNA.

In the authors' methods: Estimated nucleated cell counts came from reference gene primer amplification. Sequenced by immunoSEQ multiplex PCR; TCRdb stores in-frame clones only, minus some. For V, J and clone size, that table is used; D and trimming come from the DNA. The table has some 130,000 clones, about 78% seen once; the top ten hold over 9.5%. The length of the CDR3 is 14 residues. The germline V and J ends were trimmed by 4 bases and 4 bases, with 13 bases remaining between them. Germline CDR1 reads KGHSH; CDR2 reads LQKENI. Specimen: peripheral blood. This TCR came from a man in his fifties or sixties who had recovered from COVID-19. The genes are TRBV18 and TRBJ1-1; perhaps TRBD1 as D (6 bases). The CDR3 DNA follows: TGTGCCAGCTCACTCGCAGGGGAAACCACTGAAGCTTTCTTT. Residues: CASSLAGETTEAFF.